This T cell receptor beta chain came from a study of OX40 agonist ivuxolimab in advanced cancers. Sequencing used immunoSEQ multiplex PCR; TCRdb keeps in-frame clones, though not all of them. The table lists around 80,000 clones, 75% to 95% of them singletons. Notes on this clone: Its antigen is unidentified.

Study results and limitations: There were, on average, more expanded clones in CD8+ T cells than in CD4+.

V shed 5 bases, J shed 8 bases, and the junction held 13 bases outside the gene matches. The CDR3 spans 16 residues. Germline loops: CDR1 SGHTA, CDR2 FQGNSA. This sequence originates from an adult with an advanced solid tumor such as melanoma, head and neck, liver or kidney cancer. V and J are TRBV7-2 and TRBJ2-1, with 9 bases lining up with TRBD1. The input for sequencing was CD4+ or CD8+ T cells sorted from blood, taken in a trial of the OX40 agonist ivuxolimab. The CDR3 DNA follows: TGTGCCAGCAGCCCCCTTGCGGGACAGGGTGGATATGAGCAGTTCTTC. This encodes CASSPLAGQGGYEQFF.